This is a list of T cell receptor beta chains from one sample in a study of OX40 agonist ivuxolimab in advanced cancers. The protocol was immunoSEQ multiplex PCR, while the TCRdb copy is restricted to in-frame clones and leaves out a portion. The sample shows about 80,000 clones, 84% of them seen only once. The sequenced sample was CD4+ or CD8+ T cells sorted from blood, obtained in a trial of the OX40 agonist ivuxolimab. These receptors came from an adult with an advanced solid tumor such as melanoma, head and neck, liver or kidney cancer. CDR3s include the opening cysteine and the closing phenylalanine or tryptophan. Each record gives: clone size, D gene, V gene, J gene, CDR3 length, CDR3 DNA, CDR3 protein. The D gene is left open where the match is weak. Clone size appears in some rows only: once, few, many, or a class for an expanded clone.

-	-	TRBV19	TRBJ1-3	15	TGTGCCAGTAGTATTTCTAGTTTCTCTGGAAACACCATATATTTT	CASSISSFSGNTIYF
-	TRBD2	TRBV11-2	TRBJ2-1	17	TGTGCCAGCAGCGCCAGCGGGAGGGCCTTTGGATACAATGAGCAGTTCTTC	CASSASGRAFGYNEQFF
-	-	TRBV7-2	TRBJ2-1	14	TGTGCCAGCAGCTTAATGCGGGCAAACAATGAGCAGTTCTTC	CASSLMRANNEQFF
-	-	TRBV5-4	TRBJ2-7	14	TGTGCCAGCAGCGGAGGGGGGGGCATCTACGAGCAGTACTTC	CASSGGGGIYEQYF
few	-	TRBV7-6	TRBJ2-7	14	TGTGCCAGCAGCTTAGCGGAGGCAGGGAGCGAGCAGTACTTC	CASSLAEAGSEQYF
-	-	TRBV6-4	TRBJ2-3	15	TGTGCCAGCAGTGAGAATTTCGGGGAAACAGATACGCAGTATTTT	CASSENFGETDTQYF
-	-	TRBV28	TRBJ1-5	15	TGTGCCAGCAGGGATACACGGATCGTCAATCAGCCCCAGCATTTT	CASRDTRIVNQPQHF
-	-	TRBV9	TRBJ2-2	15	TGTGCCAGCAGCGAGCGGAGCGCGAACACCGGGGAGCTGTTTTTT	CASSERSANTGELFF
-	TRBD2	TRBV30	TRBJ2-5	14	TGTGCCTGGAGCCTAGCGGGGGTAGGGGAGACCCAGTACTTC	CAWSLAGVGETQYF
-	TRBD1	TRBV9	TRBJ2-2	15	TGTGCCAGCAGCTCCCGACAGGGTGGAACCGGGGAGCTGTTTTTT	CASSSRQGGTGELFF
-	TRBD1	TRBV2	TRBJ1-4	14	TGTGCCAGCAAGACGGACAGGACTAATGAAAAACTGTTTTTT	CASKTDRTNEKLFF
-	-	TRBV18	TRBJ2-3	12	TGTGCCAGCTCACCAAAGGCAGATACGCAGTATTTT	CASSPKADTQYF
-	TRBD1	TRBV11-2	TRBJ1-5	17	TGTGCCAGCAGCTTGACTCCTCAGGGGGCGTTTGATCAGCCCCAGCATTTT	CASSLTPQGAFDQPQHF
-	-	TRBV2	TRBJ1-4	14	TGTGCCAGCAGTGAAGGCGTGACTAATGAAAAACTGTTTTTT	CASSEGVTNEKLFF
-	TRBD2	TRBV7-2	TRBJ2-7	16	TGTGCCAGCAGCTTAGCTGGCTTAGGAGCGGGGGGCGAGCAGTACTTC	CASSLAGLGAGGEQYF
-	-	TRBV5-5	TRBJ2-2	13	TGTGCCAGCAGCTTGGAGGGATCCGGGGAGCTGTTTTTT	CASSLEGSGELFF
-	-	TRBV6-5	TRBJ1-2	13	TGTGCCAGCTTTCGAGGTTTTAACTATGGCTACACCTTC	CASFRGFNYGYTF
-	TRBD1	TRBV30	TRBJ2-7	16	TGTGCCTGGAGTCAGTTCGGGACAGGGGACTCCTACGAGCAGTACTTC	CAWSQFGTGDSYEQYF
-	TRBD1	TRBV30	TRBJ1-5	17	TGTGCCTGGAGTTACAGGGGATCTAAAACTTGGAATCAGCCCCAGCATTTT	CAWSYRGSKTWNQPQHF
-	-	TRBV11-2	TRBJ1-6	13	TGTGCCAGCAGCTTGCAGTGGAATTCACCCCTCCACTTT	CASSLQWNSPLHF
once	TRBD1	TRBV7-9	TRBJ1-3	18	TGTGCCAGCAGCCGTCGAAGAGGACAGGGGGATACCGGAAACACCATATATTTT	CASSRRRGQGDTGNTIYF
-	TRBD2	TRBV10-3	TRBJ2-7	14	TGTGCCATCAGGGGGACTACCGAGATGAGCGAGCAGTACTTC	CAIRGTTEMSEQYF
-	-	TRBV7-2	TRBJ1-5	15	TGTGCCAGCACCCGTCGCAGTAAGGGCAATCAGCCCCAGCATTTT	CASTRRSKGNQPQHF
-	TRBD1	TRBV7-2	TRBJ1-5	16	TGTGCCAGCAGCCGCGGGACAGCTAATAGCAATCAGCCCCAGCATTTT	CASSRGTANSNQPQHF
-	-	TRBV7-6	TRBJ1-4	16	TGTGCCAGCAGCTCTCGGGACACTTCGGGGTATGAAAAACTGTTTTTT	CASSSRDTSGYEKLFF
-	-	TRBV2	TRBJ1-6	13	TGTGCCAGCAGTGGACAGTATAATTCACCCCTCCACTTT	CASSGQYNSPLHF
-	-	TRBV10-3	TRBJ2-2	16	TGTGCCATCAGTGAGTTTGGCGGGACGAACACCGGGGAGCTGTTTTTT	CAISEFGGTNTGELFF
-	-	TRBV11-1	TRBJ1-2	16	TGTGCCAGCAGCTTTCTTTCGGCAGACAGCTTCGGGGGCTACACCTTC	CASSFLSADSFGGYTF
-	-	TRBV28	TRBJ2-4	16	TGTGCCAGCAGTTTAGTTTTTCGGGGGGCCAAAAACATTCAGTACTTC	CASSLVFRGAKNIQYF
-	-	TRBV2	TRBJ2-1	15	TGTGCCAGCAGTGAAAATCTCAGGGGTTACAATGAGCAGTTCTTC	CASSENLRGYNEQFF
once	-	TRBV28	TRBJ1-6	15	TGTGCCAGCAGTCCCAGCCGAGGGGATAATTCACCCCTCCACTTT	CASSPSRGDNSPLHF
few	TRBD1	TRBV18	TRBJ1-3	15	TGTGCCAGCTCACCGACAGGGCCCTCTGGAAACACCATATATTTT	CASSPTGPSGNTIYF
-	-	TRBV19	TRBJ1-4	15	TGTGCCAGTAGTAACGACCGGGGGGTAAGGGAAAAACTGTTTTTT	CASSNDRGVREKLFF
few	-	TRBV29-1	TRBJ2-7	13	TGCAGCGTTGAAGGGCGGACCGGATACGAGCAGTACTTC	CSVEGRTGYEQYF
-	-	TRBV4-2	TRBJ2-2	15	TGTGCCAGCAGCCAGGGGAGCACGAACACCGGGGAGCTGTTTTTT	CASSQGSTNTGELFF
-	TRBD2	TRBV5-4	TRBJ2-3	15	TGTGCCAGCCGGACTAGCGGGGTTGTAGCAGATACGCAGTATTTT	CASRTSGVVADTQYF
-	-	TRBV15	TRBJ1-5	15	TGTGCCACCAGCAGAGAAAGGGCGGGGGGCCAGCCCCAGCATTTT	CATSRERAGGQPQHF
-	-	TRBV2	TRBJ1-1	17	TGTGCCAGCAAAAAGTCAGAGGGACACATAATGAACACTGAAGCTTTCTTT	CASKKSEGHIMNTEAFF
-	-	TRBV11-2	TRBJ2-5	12	TGTGCCAGCAGCTTCCCACAAGGGACCCAGTACTTC	CASSFPQGTQYF
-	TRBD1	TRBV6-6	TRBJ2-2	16	TGTGCCAGCAGTTACAGGGACAGGGGTTCGACCGGGGAGCTGTTTTTT	CASSYRDRGSTGELFF
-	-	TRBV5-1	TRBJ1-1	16	TGCGCCAGCAGCTTGGGGTATGTTTCGGAGAACACTGAAGCTTTCTTT	CASSLGYVSENTEAFF